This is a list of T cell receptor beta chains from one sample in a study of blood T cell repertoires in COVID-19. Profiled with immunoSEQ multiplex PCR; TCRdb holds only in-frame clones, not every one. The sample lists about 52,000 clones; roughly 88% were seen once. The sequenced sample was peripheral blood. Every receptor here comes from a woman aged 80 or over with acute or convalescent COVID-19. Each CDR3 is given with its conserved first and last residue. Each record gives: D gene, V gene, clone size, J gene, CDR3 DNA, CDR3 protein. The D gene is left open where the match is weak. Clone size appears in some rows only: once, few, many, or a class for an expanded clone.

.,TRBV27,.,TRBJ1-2,TGTGCCAGCAGTTTACGGGGAAGCTCCTATGGCTACACCTTC,CASSLRGSSYGYTF
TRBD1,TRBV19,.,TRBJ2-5,TGTGCCAGTAGTCTACCTGGACAGGAAGAGACCCAGTACTTC,CASSLPGQEETQYF
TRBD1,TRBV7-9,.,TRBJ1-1,TGTGCCAGCAGCTTACAGGGGGGTAGGACTGAAGCTTTCTTT,CASSLQGGRTEAFF
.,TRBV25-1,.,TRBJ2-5,TGTGCCAGCAGTGAATATCTGGGGGCTAAACAAGAGACCCAGTACTTC,CASSEYLGAKQETQYF
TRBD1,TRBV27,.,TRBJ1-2,TGTGCCAGCAGGAGGGGACAGGGGGTCTGGGGCTACACCTTC,CASRRGQGVWGYTF
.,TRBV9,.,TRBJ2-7,TGTGCCAGCAGCAGACAGCCAGAAAACTACGAGCAGTACTTC,CASSRQPENYEQYF
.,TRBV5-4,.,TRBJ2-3,TGTGCCAGCGACCCAGACAGATACGCAGATACGCAGTATTTT,CASDPDRYADTQYF
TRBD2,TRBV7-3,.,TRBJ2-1,TGTGCCAGCAGCCCTCCGGGACTAGCGGGGGGGCCGGCGATCTTC,CASSPPGLAGGPAIF
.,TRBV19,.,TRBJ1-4,TGTGCCAGTAAAATTGGGGGCGTGAGTGAAAAACTGTTTTTT,CASKIGGVSEKLFF
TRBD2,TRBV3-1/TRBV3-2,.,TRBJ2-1,TGTGCCAGCAGCCAAATGGGATTAGCGGGGGCACACTCCTACAATGAGCAGTTCTTC,CASSQMGLAGAHSYNEQFF
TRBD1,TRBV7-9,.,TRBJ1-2,TGTGCCAGCAGCATAACAGGGGGGTACTATGGCTACACCTTC,CASSITGGYYGYTF
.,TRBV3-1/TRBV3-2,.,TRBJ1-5,TGTGCCAGCGGTGCAGGGATCAATCAGCCCCAGCATTTT,CASGAGINQPQHF
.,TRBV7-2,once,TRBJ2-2,TGTGCCAGCAGCTTAGTCCTAGCAGACACCGGGGAGCTGTTTTTT,CASSLVLADTGELFF
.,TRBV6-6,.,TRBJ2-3,TGTGCCATCGGAGGCGGGTATAGCACAGATACGCAGTATTTT,CAIGGGYSTDTQYF
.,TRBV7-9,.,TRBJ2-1,TGTGCCAGCAGCTTGTTTCGGGGTCCCTCCTACAATGAGCAGTTCTTC,CASSLFRGPSYNEQFF
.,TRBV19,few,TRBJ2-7,TGTGCCAGTAGTGACACATTATTTCCCACCTACGAGCAGTACTTC,CASSDTLFPTYEQYF
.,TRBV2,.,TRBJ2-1,TGTGCCAGCAGTGAGGGGCAAACCTCCTACAATGAGCAGTTCTTC,CASSEGQTSYNEQFF
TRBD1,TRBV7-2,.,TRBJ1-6,TGTGCCAGCAGCAAGGCACAGGGGCCCCATTCACCCCTCCACTTT,CASSKAQGPHSPLHF
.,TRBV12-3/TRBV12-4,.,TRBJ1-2,TGTGCCAGCAGTTCGGACAGAAGTCAAGGCTACACCTTC,CASSSDRSQGYTF
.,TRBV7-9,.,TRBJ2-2,TGTGCCAGCAGCTTGGGACACCCGAACACCGGGGAGCTGTTTTTT,CASSLGHPNTGELFF
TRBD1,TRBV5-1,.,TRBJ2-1,TGCGCCAGCAGAAGGACAGGGGAGAGGTCCTACAATGAGCAGTTCTTC,CASRRTGERSYNEQFF
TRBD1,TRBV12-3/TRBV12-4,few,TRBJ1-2,TGTGCCAGCAAGACAGGGACTAACTATGGCTACACCTTC,CASKTGTNYGYTF
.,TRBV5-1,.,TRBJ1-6,TGCGCCAGCAGCTTGGGTCCCAGGTTGGTGGATTCACCCCTCCACTTT,CASSLGPRLVDSPLHF
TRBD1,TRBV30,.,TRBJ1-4,TGTGCCTGGACGAAAGGACAGGCCGTTGTTGAAAAACTGTTTTTT,CAWTKGQAVVEKLFF
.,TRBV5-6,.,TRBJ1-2,TGTGCCAGCCTATCGGGCAGGGAAGAATACTATGGCTACACCTTC,CASLSGREEYYGYTF
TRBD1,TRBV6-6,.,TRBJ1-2,TGTGCCAGCAGGGCTGCAGGGGGCCGCTATGGCTACACCTTC,CASRAAGGRYGYTF
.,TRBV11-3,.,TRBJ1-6,TGTGCCAGCAGCTCTCCGGGAAGTTCACCCCTCCACTTT,CASSSPGSSPLHF
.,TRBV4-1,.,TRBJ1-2,TGCGCCAGCAGCGCCCGGACAGACTTCAACTATGGCTACACCTTC,CASSARTDFNYGYTF
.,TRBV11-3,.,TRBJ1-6,TGTGCCAGCAGCTTAGATCGGGTGAATTCACCCCTCCACTTT,CASSLDRVNSPLHF
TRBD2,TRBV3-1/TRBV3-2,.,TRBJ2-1,TGTGCCAGCAGCCAAGGGCTAGCGGGAGCGAATGAGCAGTTCTTC,CASSQGLAGANEQFF
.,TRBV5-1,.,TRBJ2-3,TGCGCCAGCAGCTTCAGGGATCCTAGCACAGATACGCAGTATTTT,CASSFRDPSTDTQYF
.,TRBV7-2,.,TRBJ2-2,TGTGCCAGCCGGGGGGCTACGGCCGGGGAGCTGTTTTTT,CASRGATAGELFF
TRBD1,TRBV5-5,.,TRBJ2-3,TGTGCCAGCAGCCGTGCCCCCGGGACAGGGGGGACAGATACGCAGTATTTT,CASSRAPGTGGTDTQYF
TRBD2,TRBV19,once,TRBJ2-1,TGTGCCAGTAGTATGGCACTAGCGGGAGGGCCTCGTAATGAGCAGTTCTTC,CASSMALAGGPRNEQFF
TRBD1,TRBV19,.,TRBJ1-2,TGTGCCAGTAGTATGAGGGACAGGGGGCGCGGCTATGGCTACACCTTC,CASSMRDRGRGYGYTF
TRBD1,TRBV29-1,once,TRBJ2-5,TGCAGCGCAGGGGGCGAAGAGACCCAGTACTTC,CSAGGEETQYF
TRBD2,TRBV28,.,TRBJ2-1,TGTGCCAGCAGTCGATGGGGGACTAGCGGGGGGAAAGGAAATGAGCAGTTCTTC,CASSRWGTSGGKGNEQFF
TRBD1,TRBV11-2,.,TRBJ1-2,TGTGCCAGCAGCTTAACGACAGGGTCCCCTAACTATGGCTACACCTTC,CASSLTTGSPNYGYTF
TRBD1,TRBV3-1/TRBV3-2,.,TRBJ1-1,TGTGCCAGCAGCCAAACAGGGGGTAAGGACACTGAAGCTTTCTTT,CASSQTGGKDTEAFF
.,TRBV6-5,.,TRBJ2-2,TGTGCCAGCAGGGGGTCAGGGTCCCATCCCGGGGAGCTGTTTTTT,CASRGSGSHPGELFF
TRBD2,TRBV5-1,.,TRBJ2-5,TGCGCCAGCAGCTTAAGCGGGAGGTACCAAGAGACCCAGTACTTC,CASSLSGRYQETQYF
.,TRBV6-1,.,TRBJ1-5,TGTGCCAGCAGTGAAGCAATCTGGCAGGATACCGGGGGCAATCAGCCCCAGCATTTT,CASSEAIWQDTGGNQPQHF
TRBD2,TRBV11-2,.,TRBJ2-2,TGTGCCAGCAGCTTAGCGGGAGGGTACGACACCGGGGAGCTGTTTTTT,CASSLAGGYDTGELFF
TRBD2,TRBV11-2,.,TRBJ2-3,TGTGCCAGCAGCCTAGAGGGTGCGGGAGGAAGGGATACGCAGTATTTT,CASSLEGAGGRDTQYF